Sequencing of this TCR beta chain was carried out in a study of T cells in Graves' hyperthyroidism and ophthalmopathy. Study-wide points: Blood held most thyroid clonotypes expanded above 0.001 frequency.

On this clonotype: Its antigen is undetermined.

There were TCR beta CDR3 regions amplified from RNA transcripts. An initial round of RT-PCR targeting the TCR CDR3 relied on the HTBI primer set. TCRdb reanalysed the multiplex PCR reads using MiXCR and keeps one entry per CDR3 protein. The sample has about 640,000 distinct CDR3 sequences; less than 25% are singletons. Subjects with ophthalmopathy showed a Clinical Activity Score no lower than 3, a NOSPECS grade no lower than 4, and a duration shorter than 3 months. This clonotype was sampled from a man aged 25 to 40 with Graves' ophthalmopathy. Sequencing was carried out using blood.

CDR3 sequence reads: CASSLTGVQETQYF. In nucleotides, the CDR3 is TGTGCCAGCAGTTTGACAGGGGTCCAAGAGACCCAGTACTTC. The chain couples TRBV28 to TRBJ2-5, with 8 bases identical to TRBD1. Germline assignment: CDR1 MDHEN and CDR2 SYDVKM. The CDR3 runs to 14 residues. V lost 3 bases, J lost 1 base, and 1 base stayed unmatched.